Here is one TCR beta chain with its context. Antigen specificity is unknown. This sample is part of a study of OX40 agonist ivuxolimab in advanced cancers. The wider study: Patients with hepatocellular carcinoma, melanoma, renal cell or head and neck cancer made up the dose-escalation patients. Prior anti-PD-1, anti-PD-L1 or anti-CTLA-4 therapy did not bar entry, and about 38% had some.

CDR3 length: 11 residues. Trimming cost V 3 bases and J 8 bases, with 7 bases left between them. Germline-derived CDR1 and CDR2 are DFQATT and SNEGSKA (reference sequence). Findings and caveats of the study: Expanded clones were, on average, more numerous among CD8+ T cells than CD4+.

Repertoires were generated with immunoSEQ multiplex PCR, while TCRdb's copy carries only in-frame clones and drops some. The table lists 65,000 to 85,000 clones, just under 85% of them singletons. The rearrangement links TRBV20-1 to TRBJ2-2; D not resolved. The sample here was CD4+ or CD8+ T cells sorted from blood, taken in a trial of the OX40 agonist ivuxolimab. The receptor's source is an adult with an advanced solid tumor such as melanoma, head and neck, liver or kidney cancer. This CDR3 is CSASRQGELFF. The CDR3 nucleotides are TGCAGTGCTAGTCGCCAGGGGGAGCTGTTTTTT.